The next 27 T cell receptor beta chains were all read from a single sample in a study of T-cell reconstitution after alpha-beta-depleted transplantation in children. Preparation of the TCRbeta library used unique molecular identifiers. One entry per CDR3 protein, called by TCRdb with MiXCR from the PCR reads. The sample consists of some 200,000 distinct CDR3 sequences, roughly 6.3% of them appearing once. The specimen was PBMCs, collected before TCRalphabeta/CD19-depleted stem cell transplant. The receptors come from a girl under two years old with combined immunodeficiency, due to receive a stem cell transplant.

This clonotype was seen ten or more times. This chain connects TRBV20-1 to TRBJ2-1, with 15 positions matching TRBD2. J gave up 12 bases and V 3 bases, and 12 bases lay outside the gene matches. This CDR3 is 16 amino acids long. Germline V lookup: CDR1 DFQATT, CDR2 SNEGSKA (reference sequence). CDR3 sequence reads: CSASSSGLAGGYGQFF. DNA of the CDR3: TGCAGTGCTAGTAGCTCGGGACTAGCGGGAGGTTACGGGCAGTTCTTC.

The genes are TRBV4-1 and TRBJ2-5; tentatively, D is TRBD1 (5 bases). V dropped 7 bases and J dropped 6 bases, with 18 bases sitting between them. This CDR3 region has 14 residues. Germline CDR1 reads MGHRA; CDR2 reads YSYEKL. CDR3 region: CASKPVGSGKTQYF. In DNA, the CDR3 is TGCGCCAGCAAACCGGTGGGCTCAGGGAAGACCCAGTACTTC.

This clonotype was observed many times. The rearrangement links TRBV29-1 to TRBJ1-2; D call uncertain. Germline V gene data show CDR1 as SQVTM and CDR2 as ANQGSEA. Trimming took off 0 bases at V and 7 bases at J, with 9 bases between the two ends. This CDR3 is built from 12 residues. In DNA, the CDR3 is TGCAGCGTTGAAGAGGGGTCAATTGGCTACACCTTC. Amino acid sequence: CSVEEGSIGYTF. Filled out from reference TRBV29-1 and TRBJ1-2, the complete variable domain reads SAVISQKPSRDICQRGTSLTIQCQVDSQVTMMFWYRQQPGQSLTLIATANQGSEATYESGFVIDKFPISRPNLTFSTLTVSNMSPEDSSIYLCSVEEGSIGYTFGSGTRLTVV.

This clonotype was recorded at least ten times. The V gene is TRBV28, the J gene TRBJ2-7; 9 bases agree with TRBD1. In germline, CDR1 is MDHEN, CDR2 SYDVKM. Losses at the gene ends were 6 bases for V and 3 bases for J; bases not matched to a gene: 6. This CDR3 has 14 residues. Here the CDR3 reads CASSLDRGIYEQYF. For the CDR3, the DNA is TGTGCCAGCAGCTTGGACAGGGGAATCTACGAGCAGTACTTC.

This clonotype was detected ten times or more. CDR3 loop: CATKRQGAYEQYF. The CDR3 nucleotides read TGTGCCACCAAACGCCAGGGAGCCTACGAGCAGTACTTC. The chain combines TRBV28 with TRBJ2-7; D is tentatively TRBD1 or TRBD2 (5 bases each). CDR3 length equals 13 residues. V lost 10 bases and J 2 bases, leaving 15 bases between the germline ends. Germline CDR1 reads MDHEN; CDR2 reads SYDVKM.

In its sample, this clonotype was seen a few times. This chain joins TRBV5-1 and TRBJ1-1, with 9 positions matching TRBD1. Germline values: CDR1 SGHRS, CDR2 YFSETQ. This CDR3 spans 14 amino acids. The trim removed 3 bases at V and 4 bases at J, leaving 4 bases unmatched. DNA of the CDR3: TGCGCCAGCAGCTGGGGGACAGGGCCCACTGAAGCTTTCTTT. It specifies CASSWGTGPTEAFF.

This clonotype was recorded many times. The V and J genes are TRBV5-6 and TRBJ2-7; D not certain. The germline V gene has CDR1 SGHDT and CDR2 YYEEEE. The V gene lost 0 bases and the J gene lost 4 bases, with 8 bases spanning the gap. The CDR3 is 13 residues long. Here the CDR3 DNA reads TGTGCCAGCAGCTTGGCTGGGAAGTACGAGCAGTACTTC. Protein: CASSLAGKYEQYF.

The chain joins TRBV28 to TRBJ2-2, with 9 bases aligning to TRBD2. V lost 7 bases and J lost 3; bases outside the gene matches: 6. This CDR3 comprises 15 residues. From germline, CDR1 is MDHEN and CDR2 SYDVKM. The CDR3, as DNA: TGTGCCAGCACCCCGACTAGCGGATACACCGGGGAGCTGTTTTTT. Amino acids: CASTPTSGYTGELFF.

At least ten counts were recorded for this clonotype. The chain joins TRBV4-3 to TRBJ2-1, with unresolved D. Germline V gene data show CDR1 as LGHNA and CDR2 as YSLEER. Between the trimmed V and J ends, which lost 0 bases and 5 bases, there was a span of 8 bases. This CDR3 spans 14 amino acids. CDR3 bases: TGCGCCAGCAGCCAAGATAGTGACAACAATGAGCAGTTCTTC. Encoded protein: CASSQDSDNNEQFF.

This clonotype has ten or more counts. The rearrangement joins TRBV7-2 to TRBJ2-3, with TRBD1 identical over 11 bases. V gave up 5 bases and J gave up 4 bases; unmatched junction bases: 8. Germline values: CDR1 SGHTA, CDR2 FQGNSA. The length of the CDR3 is 16 residues. The CDR3 protein is CASSQFGQGAPDTQYF. CDR3 in DNA: TGTGCCAGCAGCCAATTCGGACAGGGGGCTCCAGATACGCAGTATTTT.

This clonotype was observed many times. This chain links TRBV4-1 with TRBJ2-1; 9 nucleotides match TRBD2. There are 16 residues in the CDR3. Trimming cost V 3 bases and J 0 bases; bases outside gene matches: 3. Per the germline V gene, CDR1 is MGHRA and CDR2 is YSYEKL. CDR3 residues: CASSHGLASSYNEQFF. In DNA form, the CDR3 reads TGCGCCAGCAGCCATGGACTAGCGAGCTCCTACAATGAGCAGTTCTTC.

This clonotype has a count of ten or more. The rearrangement joins TRBV12-3 or TRBV12-4 to TRBJ2-3; unclear D gene. The CDR3 sequence is 14 residues long. Deletions cut 4 bases from V and 5 bases from J, with 13 bases between. Here the CDR3 DNA reads TGTGCCAGCAGTTCCAGCCTAAGCGAAGATACGCAGTATTTT. It codes for CASSSSLSEDTQYF.

This clonotype was seen ten or more times. The CDR3 bases are TGTGCCAGCAGCTCTCTTATGGGTCCTCTCACAGATACGCAGTATTTT. Translating it yields CASSSLMGPLTDTQYF. The chain couples TRBV27 to TRBJ2-3; D is undetermined. Germline V lookup: CDR1 MNHEY, CDR2 SMNVEV (reference sequence). The CDR3 extends over 16 amino acids. Trimming took 6 bases from V and 2 from J, leaving 18 bases between them.

This clonotype was observed many times. The chain has TRBV12-3 or TRBV12-4 and TRBJ2-5; perhaps D is TRBD1 or TRBD2 (5 bases each). The CDR3 runs 13 residues. Trimming took 6 bases from V and 5 from J, leaving 13 bases between them. This chain's CDR3 is CASSLGTAETQYF. CDR3 nucleotides: TGTGCCAGCAGCCTAGGGACGGCTGAGACCCAGTACTTC.

This clonotype has ten or more counts. An end of the junction does not agree with germline; a read error may underlie this. The genes are TRBV29-1 and TRBJ2-1; 8 nucleotides align to TRBD2. Germline lookup yields CDR1 SQVTM and CDR2 ANQGSEA. This CDR3 comprises 10 residues. CDR3 residues: CSVEGLVVSF. The CDR3 DNA reads as TGCAGCGTTGAGGGACTAGTTGTCTCCTTC.

This clonotype was detected many times. The chain employs TRBV19 and TRBJ2-6; D gene uncertain. CDR3 length: 15 amino acids. CDR1 and CDR2 (germline): LNHDA, SQIVND (reference sequence). V lost 9 bases to trimming and J lost 1 base, with 13 bases between them. The CDR3 protein is CASSDGWSGANVLTF. CDR3 in DNA: TGTGCCAGCAGTGACGGGTGGTCTGGGGCCAACGTCCTGACTTTC.

The sample holds many counts of this clonotype. J is TRBJ2-3 and V is TRBV20-1; D may be TRBD2 (6 bases). Trimming cost V 4 bases and J 2 bases, with 10 bases left between them. Germline CDR1 and CDR2: DFQATT and SNEGSKA (reference sequence). CDR3 size: 13 residues. The CDR3 protein is CSANRDSTDTQYF. CDR3 sequence (DNA): TGCAGTGCTAACCGGGACTCCACAGATACGCAGTATTTT.

This clonotype was recorded at least ten times. V and J are TRBV7-2 and TRBJ2-3, with TRBD2 matching over 11 bases. With V trimmed by 0 bases and J by 4 bases, 6 bases remained unmatched. This CDR3 comprises 17 residues. The germline V gene has CDR1 SGHTA and CDR2 FQGNSA. CDR3 region: CASSLASTSGVSDTQYF. The CDR3 DNA reads as TGTGCCAGCAGCTTAGCATCGACTAGCGGGGTATCAGATACGCAGTATTTT.

This clonotype was observed at least ten times. The gene calls are TRBV4-2 and TRBJ2-1; 9 bases fit TRBD2. Germline V gene sequence: CDR1 LGHNA, CDR2 YNFKEQ. Losses at the gene ends were 0 bases for V and 8 bases for J; bases not matched to a gene: 17. This CDR3 region has 19 residues. The CDR3 protein is CASSQDSASGTNSEDEQFF. DNA of the CDR3: TGTGCCAGCAGCCAAGATTCGGCTAGCGGGACTAACTCAGAGGATGAGCAGTTCTTC.

This clonotype has a count of ten or more. The chain is built from TRBV12-3 or TRBV12-4 and TRBJ1-3; the D is unclear. The CDR3 sequence is 14 residues long. Between the trimmed V and J ends, which lost 1 base and 4 bases, there was a span of 8 bases. The CDR3 region is CASSLVGWGNTIYF. The CDR3 DNA reads as TGTGCCAGCAGTTTAGTTGGTTGGGGAAACACCATATATTTT.

In its sample, this clonotype was seen a few times. The chain employs TRBV10-3 and TRBJ2-2, with no clear D. Trimming took off 2 bases at V and 2 bases at J, with 6 bases between the two ends. Germline V gene lookup returns CDR1 ENHRY and CDR2 SYGVKD. The CDR3 loop spans 14 amino acids. DNA for the CDR3: TGTGCCATCAGTGAGAATAGTAACACCGGGGAGCTGTTTTTT. Amino acids: CAISENSNTGELFF.

This clonotype appeared a few times. This chain's CDR3 is CASSLAFQETQYF. DNA for the CDR3: TGCGCCAGCAGCTTGGCCTTCCAAGAGACCCAGTACTTC. The chain combines TRBV5-1 with TRBJ2-5, with D unresolved. Germline CDR1 and CDR2: SGHRS and YFSETQ. V was shortened by 0 bases and J by 1 base, with 4 bases between the two germline ends. The CDR3 extends over 13 amino acids. Variable domain in full (rest from reference TRBV5-1 and TRBJ2-5): KAGVTQTPRYLIKTRGQQVTLSCSPISGHRSVSWYQQTPGQGLQFLFEYFSETQRNKGNFPGRFSGRQFSNSRSEMNVSTLELGDSALYLCASSLAFQETQYFGPGTRLLVL.

This clonotype has a handful of counts. The chain links TRBV11-3 to TRBJ1-4; D may be TRBD1 (6 bases). There are 13 residues in the CDR3. Per germline, CDR1 SGHNT and CDR2 YENEEA. The V and J ends lost 3 bases and 7 bases respectively, with 9 bases between them. The CDR3: CASSLNRVEKLFF. The DNA of the CDR3 is TGTGCCAGCAGCTTGAACAGGGTTGAAAAACTGTTTTTT.

This clonotype occurred many times. The gene calls are TRBV5-1 and TRBJ1-1; D perhaps matches TRBD1 (5 bases). The V end was cut by 1 base, the J end by 5 bases, with 15 bases between. This CDR3 is 15 amino acids long. Germline values: CDR1 SGHRS, CDR2 YFSETQ. CDR3 region: CASSLSQSGWTEAFF. CDR3 nucleotide sequence: TGCGCCAGCAGCTTGAGCCAGTCAGGGTGGACTGAAGCTTTCTTT.

At least ten counts were recorded for this clonotype. The chain uses TRBV29-1 and TRBJ2-2; the D is unclear. The length of the CDR3 is 14 residues. Trimming removed 3 bases from V and 0 bases from J, with 8 bases in between. Germline V gene lookup returns CDR1 SQVTM and CDR2 ANQGSEA. CDR3 sequence reads: CSVDLRANTGELFF. CDR3 DNA: TGCAGCGTTGATCTGAGAGCGAACACCGGGGAGCTGTTTTTT.

This clonotype occurred many times. The chain uses TRBV7-9 and TRBJ1-1; weak D call: TRBD1 (6 bases). The V end lost 5 bases, the J end lost 7 bases, and 17 bases lay between the germline ends. The CDR3 loop spans 14 amino acids. Germline CDR1 is SEHNR and CDR2 is FQNEAQ (reference sequence). CDR3 nucleotide sequence: TGTGCCAGCAGCCGCGGGGGGCATAATGGTGAAGCTTTCTTT. Amino acid sequence: CASSRGGHNGEAFF.

This clonotype showed up many times. V gene TRBV20-1 combines with J gene TRBJ2-3, with 10 nucleotides matching TRBD2. This CDR3 is 17 amino acids long. Unmatched junction bases numbered 7, after V lost 0 bases and J lost 1 base. Per the germline V gene, CDR1 is DFQATT and CDR2 is SNEGSKA (reference sequence). In DNA, the CDR3 is TGCAGTGCTAGAGATTGGCTAGCGGGAGCTCGCACAGATACGCAGTATTTT. Protein sequence: CSARDWLAGARTDTQYF.